What follows is one TCR beta chain and its context. The CDR3 has 17 residues. The V segment lost 3 bases and the J segment 4 bases; nucleotides outside the gene matches: 13. Germline CDR1 and CDR2: SGDLS and YYNGEE. This sample is drawn from a study of blood T cell repertoires in COVID-19. Methods used by the authors: Amplification from reference gene primers served as the basis for estimated nucleated cell counts. Assay used: immunoSEQ multiplex PCR; TCRdb lists only in-frame clones, some missing. V and J calls plus clone size are reproduced from that table; the DNA served to infer D and trimming. The profile shows 120,000 to 150,000 clones, 65% to 90% of them singletons.

Sequencing was performed on peripheral blood. The receptor was isolated from a woman aged 45-65 years in a cohort sampled during active or convalescent COVID-19. This chain joins TRBV9 and TRBJ1-2; TRBD1 matches at 9 bases. As DNA, the CDR3 is TGTGCCAGCAGCGCATTCAGACAGGGGGTGAAGCCCTATGGCTACACCTTC. Protein sequence: CASSAFRQGVKPYGYTF.